This T cell receptor (beta chain) originates from a study of blood T cell repertoires in COVID-19. This CDR3 region has 15 residues. The germline V gene has CDR1 SGHVS and CDR2 FQNEAQ. J gave up 7 bases and V 3 bases, and 7 bases lay outside the gene matches. Assay used: immunoSEQ multiplex PCR; TCRdb lists only in-frame clones, some missing. The table has more than 95,000 clones, approximately 84% seen once; the top ten hold around 7.5%. The chain recombines TRBV7-8 with TRBJ2-1, with TRBD2 matching over 9 bases. The TCR comes from a man between 65 and 85 years old with active or convalescent COVID-19. The specimen sequenced was peripheral blood. The CDR3 sequence: CASSFLAGAGNEQFF. The CDR3 bases are TGTGCCAGCAGCTTTTTAGCGGGAGCGGGAAATGAGCAGTTCTTC.